This entry describes one T cell receptor beta chain. Assay used: immunoSEQ multiplex PCR; TCRdb lists only in-frame clones, some missing. The sample gives around 180,000 clones, around 89% of which show up once; 3.5% to 5% is in the top ten. This specimen belongs to a study of blood T cell repertoires in COVID-19. At the level of the study: Sample material is recorded as cDNA or gDNA derived from T cells, B-cell-depleted T cells, or PBMCs.

V lost 0 bases, J lost 1 base, and 7 bases stayed unmatched. This CDR3 is 19 amino acids long. Germline-derived CDR1 and CDR2 are SGHTS and YDEGEE. The chain combines TRBV5-8 with TRBJ2-2; 12 bases match TRBD2. Sequenced sample: peripheral blood. The receptor was derived from a woman aged 30 to 39 with acute or convalescent COVID-19. The CDR3 DNA reads TGTGCCAGCAGCTTGGGAAAACTAGCGGGAGGATGGAACACCGGGGAGCTGTTTTTT. Translating it yields CASSLGKLAGGWNTGELFF.